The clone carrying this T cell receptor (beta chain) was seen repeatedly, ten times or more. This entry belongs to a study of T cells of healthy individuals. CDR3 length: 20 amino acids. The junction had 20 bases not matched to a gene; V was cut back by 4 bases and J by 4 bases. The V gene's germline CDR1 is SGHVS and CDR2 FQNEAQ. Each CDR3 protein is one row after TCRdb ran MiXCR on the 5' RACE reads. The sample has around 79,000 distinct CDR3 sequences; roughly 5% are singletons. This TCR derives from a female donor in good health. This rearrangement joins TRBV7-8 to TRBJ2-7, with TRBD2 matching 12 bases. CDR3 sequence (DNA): TGTGCCAGCAGCTCCGCGTGGGCTAGCGGGAGGGCTGCATCCTATTACGAGCAGTACTTC. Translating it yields CASSSAWASGRAASYYEQYF.